A single sample gave rise to the 27 T cell receptor beta chains below, sequenced in a study of response to subunit inactivated influenza vaccine. TCRdb used MiXCR to reprocess the RT-PCR reads, holding one entry per CDR3 protein. This sample has 150,000 to 200,000 distinct CDR3 sequences, with approximately 12% found just once. These data were also reused for a study on T cells expressing NK-cell markers. That paper states: UMI-tagged 5'RACE template switching yielded the TCR beta cDNA.

Sequenced here: CD8+ T cells sorted from PBMCs, sampled 11 to 12 days after vaccination. These receptors were taken from a man aged 50-60 years who received an inactivated influenza vaccine.

This clonotype was counted only a few times. J is TRBJ2-7 and V is TRBV5-6; TRBD2 is a possible D gene (6 bases). Germline CDR1 SGHDT, CDR2 YYEEEE. The germline V and J ends were trimmed by 4 bases and 5 bases, with 16 bases remaining between them. The CDR3 loop spans 14 amino acids. CDR3 bases: TGTGCCAGCAGCCCGGGACTCCAGTCGAACGAGCAGTACTTC. Translated, it gives CASSPGLQSNEQYF.

This clonotype was picked up many times. The gene calls are TRBV10-3 and TRBJ2-2; 8 bases agree with TRBD1. The ends lost 0 bases at V and 4 bases at J; junction bases unmatched: 10. This CDR3 has 18 residues. Per the germline V gene, CDR1 is ENHRY and CDR2 is SYGVKD. The CDR3, as DNA: TGTGCCATCAGTGAGTCTGGGGACAGGAGACCGTCCACCGGGGAGCTGTTTTTT. This sequence encodes CAISESGDRRPSTGELFF.

There are a few counts of this clonotype. V gene TRBV28 combines with J gene TRBJ2-1, with D tentatively TRBD2 (5 bases). Germline lookup yields CDR1 MDHEN and CDR2 SYDVKM. This CDR3 is built from 15 residues. The V gene lost 3 bases and the J gene lost 12 bases, with 21 bases spanning the gap. The CDR3 spells CASSFSAGGVLGQFF. The CDR3 nucleotides read TGTGCCAGCAGTTTCAGTGCGGGTGGAGTGCTTGGGCAGTTCTTC.

A few counts support this clonotype. J is TRBJ2-5 and V is TRBV6-5, with D possibly being TRBD1 (6 bases). The germline V gene encodes CDR1 MNHEY and CDR2 SVGAGI. Trimming removed 2 bases from V and 5 bases from J, with 15 bases in between. The CDR3 extends over 15 amino acids. CDR3 loop: CASSYAGNRDETQYF. The CDR3 region has the DNA TGTGCCAGCAGTTACGCCGGTAACAGGGATGAGACCCAGTACTTC.

A few counts support this clonotype. The chain joins TRBV5-1 to TRBJ1-1; D call uncertain. The CDR3 is 15 amino acids. CDR1 SGHRS and CDR2 YFSETQ come from the germline V gene. The V end was cut by 2 bases, the J end by 6 bases, with 17 bases between. CDR3 residues: CASSFWGGVESEAFF. In DNA, the CDR3 is TGCGCCAGCAGCTTCTGGGGTGGGGTCGAATCTGAAGCTTTCTTT.

About this clonotype itself: The junction departs from germline at one end; a sequencing error may be responsible. V and J are TRBV15 and TRBJ2-5; D call uncertain. The CDR3 has 11 residues. Germline CDR1 is LNHNV and CDR2 is YYDKDF (reference sequence). CDR3 nucleotide sequence: TGTGCCACCAGCAGCCCAACCTCCCGGATTTTC. Its protein is CATSSPTSRIF.

The gene calls are TRBV7-2 and TRBJ2-7; TRBD2 aligns across 7 bases. CDR3 length: 13 amino acids. Per the germline V gene, CDR1 is SGHTA and CDR2 is FQGNSA. The ends lost 5 bases at V and 4 bases at J; junction bases unmatched: 5. DNA for the CDR3: TGTGCCAGCAGCGTCGGGGGGATGTACGAGCAGTACTTC. Protein: CASSVGGMYEQYF.

Only a few counts were recorded for this clonotype. The chain joins TRBV7-2 to TRBJ2-3; D ambiguous. Germline CDR1 is SGHTA and CDR2 is FQGNSA. The CDR3 spans 15 residues. The V gene lost 0 bases and the J gene lost 4 bases, with 11 bases spanning the gap. The CDR3 reads CASSLAGFPADTQYF. Written as DNA, the CDR3 is TGTGCCAGCAGCTTAGCCGGCTTTCCCGCAGATACGCAGTATTTT.

The sample holds a few counts of this clonotype. The chain couples TRBV4-1 to TRBJ1-5; the D is unclear. The CDR3 length is 15 residues. CDR1 and CDR2 (germline): MGHRA, YSYEKL. The V end lost 0 bases, the J end lost 3 bases, and 9 bases lay between the germline ends. For the CDR3, the DNA is TGCGCCAGCAGCCAAGAGGAGGGTACCAATCAGCCCCAGCATTTT. As protein: CASSQEEGTNQPQHF.

The rearrangement joins TRBV12-3 or TRBV12-4 to TRBJ2-5, with no clear D. Deletions cut 3 bases from V and 4 bases from J, with 12 bases between. The CDR3 consists of 14 residues. In DNA, the CDR3 is TGTGCCAGCAGTTTTGGTCTAGTTGGAGAGACCCAGTACTTC. The encoded protein is CASSFGLVGETQYF.

This clonotype was counted only a few times. The chain recombines TRBV7-6 with TRBJ2-5; tentative D call: TRBD2 (6 bases). V lost 1 base and J lost 5, with 14 bases in between. Germline assignment: CDR1 SGHVS and CDR2 FNYEAQ. The CDR3 consists of 15 residues. CDR3 bases: TGTGCCAGCAGCTTAGTAGGGCTAGCGAGTGAGACCCAGTACTTC. It encodes CASSLVGLASETQYF.

This clonotype has more than one count but fewer than ten. The genes are TRBV7-2 and TRBJ2-1; the match to TRBD2 covers 9 bases. Unmatched junction bases numbered 5, after V lost 7 bases and J lost 4 bases. The CDR3 sequence is 14 residues long. The V gene's germline CDR1 is SGHTA and CDR2 FQGNSA. The CDR3 DNA is TGTGCCAGCAAAGCGGGGGGCTCGTACAATGAGCAGTTCTTC. Translated, it gives CASKAGGSYNEQFF.

The sample holds many counts of this clonotype. This rearrangement joins TRBV28 to TRBJ2-2; D gene uncertain. Germline-derived CDR1 and CDR2 are MDHEN and SYDVKM. Trimming shortened V by 2 bases and J by 1 base, and 14 bases separated the two germline ends. This CDR3 is 17 amino acids long. CDR3 in amino acids: CASSLERSFGNTGELFF. CDR3 DNA sequence: TGTGCCAGCAGTTTAGAAAGGAGCTTTGGGAACACCGGGGAGCTGTTTTTT.

This clonotype was seen more than once but under ten times. The chain carries TRBV28 and TRBJ1-3, with D tentatively TRBD1 (6 bases). Per the germline V gene, CDR1 is MDHEN and CDR2 is SYDVKM. V was shortened by 3 bases and J by 0 bases, with 12 bases between the two germline ends. This CDR3 has 16 amino acids. CDR3 residues: CASSLTGSHSGNTIYF. CDR3 DNA: TGTGCCAGCAGTTTGACAGGTTCACACTCTGGAAACACCATATATTTT.

This clonotype was picked up a small number of times. The CDR3 coding sequence is TGTGCCAGCAGTATTAGCGGGAGCACAGATACGCAGTATTTT. Protein product: CASSISGSTDTQYF. The chain couples TRBV6-2 or TRBV6-3 to TRBJ2-3; 7 bases are a match to TRBD2. Germline V gene data show CDR1 as MNHEY and CDR2 as SVGEGT. Unmatched junction bases numbered 2, after V lost 5 bases and J lost 0 bases. CDR3 length: 14 amino acids.

The chain joins TRBV28 to TRBJ2-1; 7 nucleotides align to TRBD1. The germline V gene has CDR1 MDHEN and CDR2 SYDVKM. The CDR3 runs 16 residues. Trimming took 2 bases from V and 3 from J; bases not matched to a gene: 7. CDR3 sequence: CASSLVGQINYNEQFF. The CDR3 DNA reads as TGTGCCAGCAGTTTAGTGGGACAGATAAACTACAATGAGCAGTTCTTC.

This clonotype has ten or more counts. The gene calls are TRBV12-3 or TRBV12-4 and TRBJ2-1; the D is unclear. The length of the CDR3 is 14 residues. Trimming pared 2 bases from V and 9 bases from J, leaving 14 bases between. The CDR3 region has the DNA TGTGCCAGCAGTTTATCCGACATTGACGTTGAGCAGTTCTTC. Its translation is CASSLSDIDVEQFF.

Only a few counts were recorded for this clonotype. V is TRBV28 and J is TRBJ2-5; 10 bases fit TRBD1. Trimming removed 3 bases from V and 5 bases from J; junction bases left unmatched: 9. The CDR3 has 16 amino acids. In germline, CDR1 is MDHEN, CDR2 SYDVKM. The CDR3 here is CASSFRDRGGYETQYF. The CDR3 region has the DNA TGTGCCAGCAGTTTTCGGGACAGGGGCGGTTACGAGACCCAGTACTTC.

This clonotype was counted only a few times. This CDR3 reads CSVDRGQIGDEQFF. The CDR3, as DNA: TGCAGCGTCGACAGGGGGCAAATTGGCGATGAGCAGTTCTTC. This rearrangement joins TRBV29-1 to TRBJ2-1, with 10 bases lining up with TRBD1. Trimming took 6 bases from V and 8 from J; bases not matched to a gene: 10. Germline CDR1 SQVTM, CDR2 ANQGSEA. This CDR3 has 14 residues.

The chain joins TRBV6-1 to TRBJ2-7; 9 positions agree with TRBD1. The CDR3 has 15 residues. The trim removed 4 bases at V and 5 bases at J, leaving 9 bases unmatched. In germline, CDR1 is MNHNS, CDR2 SASEGT. CDR3 sequence reads: CASSAQDRGGDEQYF. The CDR3 DNA reads TGTGCCAGCAGTGCGCAGGACAGGGGTGGCGACGAGCAGTACTTC.

The chain combines TRBV6-1 with TRBJ2-5; TRBD1 agrees at 7 bases. The length of the CDR3 is 16 residues. Germline CDR1 MNHNS, CDR2 SASEGT. The V segment lost 5 bases and the J segment 5 bases; nucleotides outside the gene matches: 14. The CDR3 protein is CASSRGPNRGGETQYF. The CDR3 region has the DNA TGTGCCAGCAGTCGCGGCCCGAACAGGGGCGGGGAGACCCAGTACTTC.

This clonotype was detected a few times. This chain uses TRBV12-3 or TRBV12-4 with TRBJ2-3; 7 bases line up with TRBD2. Trimming at V came to 2 bases and at J to 0 bases, leaving 5 bases not matched to a gene. The CDR3 is 16 amino acids. The CDR3 protein is CASSLFGRDSTDTQYF. CDR3 DNA: TGTGCCAGCAGTTTATTTGGGAGGGATAGCACAGATACGCAGTATTTT.

The rearrangement uses TRBV29-1 and TRBJ1-4; no reliable D call. The CDR3 length is 15 residues. Trimming pared 0 bases from V and 7 bases from J, leaving 15 bases between. The V gene's germline CDR1 is SQVTM and CDR2 ANQGSEA. Here the CDR3 reads CSVEDRRSGIEKLFF. The CDR3 DNA reads as TGCAGCGTTGAAGATCGACGGAGTGGGATTGAAAAACTGTTTTTT.

The chain uses TRBV11-2 and TRBJ1-2, with 9 bases lining up with TRBD1. The CDR3 contains 14 residues. J gave up 1 base and V 5 bases, and 2 bases lay outside the gene matches. The germline gives CDR1 SGHAT, CDR2 FQNNGV. The CDR3 here is CASSPGQGNYGYTF. The CDR3 coding sequence is TGTGCCAGCAGCCCGGGACAGGGTAACTATGGCTACACCTTC.

V gene TRBV4-1 combines with J gene TRBJ2-5; perhaps TRBD1 as D (5 bases). Germline CDR1 MGHRA, CDR2 YSYEKL. Trimming removed 3 bases at V and 3 bases at J, with 11 bases between. This CDR3 has 14 residues. The CDR3 here is CASSHGPREETQYF. Here the CDR3 DNA reads TGCGCCAGCAGCCATGGCCCCAGGGAAGAGACCCAGTACTTC.

There are a few counts of this clonotype. V is TRBV4-3 and J is TRBJ2-3; D call uncertain. The V gene's germline CDR1 is LGHNA and CDR2 YSLEER. V was pared by 0 bases and J by 6 bases, with 16 bases between. The CDR3 is made up of 16 amino acids. CDR3 coding DNA: TGCGCCAGCAGCCAAGATGAGGTGGCGGCTTCTGATACGCAGTATTTT. This translates into CASSQDEVAASDTQYF.

This rearrangement joins TRBV19 to TRBJ2-2; 11 nucleotides line up with TRBD2. CDR3 length: 16 amino acids. V dropped 6 bases and J dropped 4; count of bases not matched to a gene: 7. Germline V gene lookup returns CDR1 LNHDA and CDR2 SQIVND (reference sequence). The CDR3 here is CASRPTTSGTTGELFF. Here the CDR3 DNA reads TGTGCCAGTAGACCCACGACTAGCGGGACCACCGGGGAGCTGTTTTTT.